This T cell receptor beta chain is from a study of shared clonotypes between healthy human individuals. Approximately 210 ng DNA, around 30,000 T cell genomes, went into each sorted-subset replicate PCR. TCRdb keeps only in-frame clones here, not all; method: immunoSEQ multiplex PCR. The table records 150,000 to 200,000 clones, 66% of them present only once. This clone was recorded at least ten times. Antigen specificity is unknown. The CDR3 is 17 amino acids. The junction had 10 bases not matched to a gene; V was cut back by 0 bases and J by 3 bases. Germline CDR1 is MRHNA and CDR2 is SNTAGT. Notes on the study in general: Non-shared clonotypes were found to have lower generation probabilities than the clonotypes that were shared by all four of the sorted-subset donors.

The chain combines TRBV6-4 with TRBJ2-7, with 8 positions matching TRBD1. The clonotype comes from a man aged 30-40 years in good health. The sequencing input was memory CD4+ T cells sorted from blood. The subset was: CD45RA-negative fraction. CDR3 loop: CASSDSKGTGPYYEQYF. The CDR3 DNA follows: TGTGCCAGCAGTGACTCGAAGGGGACAGGTCCTTACTACGAGCAGTACTTC.